These T cell receptor beta chains were read from a single sample in a study of T cell changes during pregnancy in multiple sclerosis. The protocol was immunoSEQ multiplex PCR, while the TCRdb copy is restricted to in-frame clones and leaves out a portion. The table lists around 35,000 clones, just over 90% of them singletons. The sample in question was CD8+ T cells from peripheral blood mononuclear cells, obtained before pregnancy. Every receptor here comes from a female donor with multiple sclerosis, enrolled in a pregnancy study. Both conserved end residues are part of each CDR3. The order of the fields is V gene, D gene, J gene, clone size, CDR3 protein, CDR3 DNA. The D gene is left open where the match is weak. Some rows mark clone size as missing; the rest say once, few, many or name a class of expanded clone.

v_call: TRBV30; d_call: TRBD2; j_call: TRBJ2-1; clone_size: -; cdr3_aa: CAWSIGLAGANEQFF; cdr3_nt: TGTGCCTGGAGTATTGGTCTAGCGGGAGCAAATGAGCAGTTCTTC
v_call: TRBV6-5; d_call: TRBD1; j_call: TRBJ2-7; clone_size: -; cdr3_aa: CASSYSRTGGEQYF; cdr3_nt: TGTGCCAGCAGTTACTCACGGACAGGGGGCGAGCAGTACTTC
v_call: TRBV29-1; d_call: -; j_call: TRBJ2-7; clone_size: -; cdr3_aa: CSVRSVGPPRHEQYF; cdr3_nt: TGCAGCGTTCGGTCAGTGGGGCCCCCTCGTCACGAGCAGTACTTC
v_call: TRBV9; d_call: TRBD2; j_call: TRBJ2-3; clone_size: -; cdr3_aa: CASSGSGLAGLADTQYF; cdr3_nt: TGTGCCAGCAGCGGAAGTGGGCTAGCGGGGCTTGCAGATACGCAGTATTTT
v_call: TRBV6-5; d_call: TRBD1; j_call: TRBJ1-2; clone_size: -; cdr3_aa: CASSYRDRGYGYTF; cdr3_nt: TGTGCCAGCAGTTACCGGGACAGGGGATATGGCTACACCTTC
v_call: TRBV7-6; d_call: TRBD2; j_call: TRBJ2-1; clone_size: -; cdr3_aa: CASSRGLAGGPRNEQFF; cdr3_nt: TGTGCCAGCAGCCGCGGACTAGCGGGAGGGCCACGCAATGAGCAGTTCTTC
v_call: TRBV7-8; d_call: -; j_call: TRBJ2-1; clone_size: -; cdr3_aa: CASRKDSWDEQFF; cdr3_nt: TGTGCCAGCCGGAAGGACTCTTGGGATGAGCAGTTCTTC
v_call: TRBV5-6; d_call: TRBD1; j_call: TRBJ2-7; clone_size: -; cdr3_aa: CASSYRDSSYEQYF; cdr3_nt: TGTGCCAGCAGCTATAGGGACAGCTCCTACGAGCAGTACTTC
v_call: TRBV6-6; d_call: TRBD1; j_call: TRBJ2-1; clone_size: -; cdr3_aa: CASSPRDSSDEQFF; cdr3_nt: TGTGCCAGCAGTCCACGGGACAGTTCGGATGAGCAGTTCTTC
v_call: TRBV27; d_call: -; j_call: TRBJ1-1; clone_size: few; cdr3_aa: CASSTGLPTEAFF; cdr3_nt: TGTGCCAGCAGTACGGGACTCCCGACTGAAGCTTTCTTT
v_call: TRBV13; d_call: TRBD2; j_call: TRBJ2-5; clone_size: once; cdr3_aa: CASSLKTSGRGETQYF; cdr3_nt: TGTGCCAGCAGCCTGAAGACTAGCGGGAGGGGGGAGACCCAGTACTTC
v_call: TRBV30; d_call: -; j_call: TRBJ1-2; clone_size: once; cdr3_aa: CAWGAFGDYGYTF; cdr3_nt: TGTGCCTGGGGGGCTTTTGGGGACTATGGCTACACCTTC
v_call: TRBV2; d_call: TRBD2; j_call: TRBJ2-7; clone_size: -; cdr3_aa: CASSEAELAGAEQYF; cdr3_nt: TGTGCCAGCAGTGAAGCAGAACTAGCGGGGGCCGAGCAGTACTTC
v_call: TRBV4-3; d_call: -; j_call: TRBJ1-2; clone_size: -; cdr3_aa: CASSQDRPGVLLNYGYTF; cdr3_nt: TGCGCCAGCAGCCAAGATAGACCAGGGGTATTACTTAACTATGGCTACACCTTC
v_call: TRBV7-9; d_call: TRBD1; j_call: TRBJ2-2; clone_size: -; cdr3_aa: CASSRWTGGAAGELFF; cdr3_nt: TGTGCCAGCAGCAGGTGGACAGGGGGCGCCGCCGGGGAGCTGTTTTTT
v_call: TRBV27; d_call: -; j_call: TRBJ1-4; clone_size: -; cdr3_aa: CASKTTGFTTNEKLFF; cdr3_nt: TGTGCCAGCAAGACGACGGGATTTACGACTAATGAAAAACTGTTTTTT
v_call: TRBV27; d_call: TRBD2; j_call: TRBJ2-3; clone_size: -; cdr3_aa: CASSPLAGGPLDTQYF; cdr3_nt: TGTGCCAGCAGTCCCCTAGCGGGAGGGCCTTTGGATACGCAGTATTTT
v_call: TRBV9; d_call: TRBD2; j_call: TRBJ2-7; clone_size: -; cdr3_aa: CASSVGVAGHTYEQYF; cdr3_nt: TGTGCCAGCAGCGTAGGGGTAGCGGGCCATACCTACGAGCAGTACTTC
v_call: TRBV19; d_call: -; j_call: TRBJ1-2; clone_size: few; cdr3_aa: CASSPGTNYGYTF; cdr3_nt: TGTGCCAGTAGTCCAGGTACTAACTATGGCTACACCTTC
v_call: TRBV5-4; d_call: -; j_call: TRBJ1-3; clone_size: once; cdr3_aa: CASSLGPRVSGNTIYF; cdr3_nt: TGTGCCAGCAGCTTGGGTCCGCGGGTCTCTGGAAACACCATATATTTT
v_call: TRBV10-1; d_call: -; j_call: TRBJ1-2; clone_size: -; cdr3_aa: CASSESTASNYGYTF; cdr3_nt: TGCGCCAGCAGTGAGTCAACAGCCTCCAACTATGGCTACACCTTC